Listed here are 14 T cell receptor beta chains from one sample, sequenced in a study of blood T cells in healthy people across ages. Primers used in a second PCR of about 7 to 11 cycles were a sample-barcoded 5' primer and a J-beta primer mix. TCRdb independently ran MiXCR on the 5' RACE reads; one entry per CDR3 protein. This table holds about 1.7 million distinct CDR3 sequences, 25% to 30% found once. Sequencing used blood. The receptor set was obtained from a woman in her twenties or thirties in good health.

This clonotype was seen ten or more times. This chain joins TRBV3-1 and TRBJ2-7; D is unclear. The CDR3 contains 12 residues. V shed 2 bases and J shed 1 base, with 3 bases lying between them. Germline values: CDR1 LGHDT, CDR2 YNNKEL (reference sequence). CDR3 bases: TGTGCCAGCAGCCAACGGTCCTACGAGCAGTACTTC. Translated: CASSQRSYEQYF.

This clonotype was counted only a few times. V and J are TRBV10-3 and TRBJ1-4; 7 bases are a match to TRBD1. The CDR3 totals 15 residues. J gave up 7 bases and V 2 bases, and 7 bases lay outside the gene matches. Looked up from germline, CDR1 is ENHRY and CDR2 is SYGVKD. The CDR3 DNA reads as TGTGCCATCAGTGAGGGGGGAGGGGGCCTTGAAAAACTGTTTTTT. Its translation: CAISEGGGGLEKLFF.

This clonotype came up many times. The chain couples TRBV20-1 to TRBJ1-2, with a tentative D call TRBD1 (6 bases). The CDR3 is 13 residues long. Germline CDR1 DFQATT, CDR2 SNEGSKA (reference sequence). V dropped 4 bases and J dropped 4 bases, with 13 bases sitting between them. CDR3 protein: CSANLARGYGYTF. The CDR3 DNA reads TGCAGTGCTAATTTGGCCAGGGGCTATGGCTACACCTTC.

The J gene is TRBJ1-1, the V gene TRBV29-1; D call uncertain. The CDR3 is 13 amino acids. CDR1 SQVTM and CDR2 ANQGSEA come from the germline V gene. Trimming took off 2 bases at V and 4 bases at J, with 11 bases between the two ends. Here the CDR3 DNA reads TGCAGCGTTGAAAGGGATCCGGGCACTGAAGCTTTCTTT. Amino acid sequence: CSVERDPGTEAFF.

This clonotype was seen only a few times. CDR3 amino acids: CASRTGYRTEAFF. The CDR3 nucleotides are TGTGCCAGCAGGACAGGATACCGCACTGAAGCTTTCTTT. The chain links TRBV11-2 to TRBJ1-1; D is perhaps TRBD1 (6 bases). The length of the CDR3 is 13 residues. CDR1 SGHAT and CDR2 FQNNGV come from the germline V gene. V dropped 6 bases and J dropped 4 bases, with 12 bases sitting between them. Variable domain in full (rest from reference TRBV11-2 and TRBJ1-1): EAGVAQSPRYKIIEKRQSVAFWCNPISGHATLYWYQQILGQGPKLLIQFQNNGVVDDSQLPKDRFSAERLKGVDSTLKIQPAKLEDSAVYLCASRTGYRTEAFFGQGTRLTVV.

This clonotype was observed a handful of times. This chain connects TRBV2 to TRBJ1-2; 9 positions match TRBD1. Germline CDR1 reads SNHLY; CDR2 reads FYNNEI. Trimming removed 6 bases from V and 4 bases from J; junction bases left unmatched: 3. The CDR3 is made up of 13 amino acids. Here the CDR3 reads CASRGQGLYGYTF. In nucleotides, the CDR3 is TGTGCCAGCAGGGGACAGGGACTCTATGGCTACACCTTC.

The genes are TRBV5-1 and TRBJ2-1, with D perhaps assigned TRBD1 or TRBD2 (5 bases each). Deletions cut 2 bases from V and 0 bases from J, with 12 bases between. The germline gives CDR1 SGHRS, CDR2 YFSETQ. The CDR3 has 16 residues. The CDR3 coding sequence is TGCGCCAGCAGCTTTCGGGTGGGGACCTCCTACAATGAGCAGTTCTTC. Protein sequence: CASSFRVGTSYNEQFF.

In nucleotides, the CDR3 is TGTGCCAGCAGCACGGGACTAGCGGGAGGGGTCGGGGAGCTGTTTTTT. This translates into CASSTGLAGGVGELFF. The gene calls are TRBV7-2 and TRBJ2-2, with TRBD2 matching over 16 bases. Germline CDR1 and CDR2: SGHTA and FQGNSA. The CDR3 is made up of 16 amino acids. Trimming took 5 bases from V and 7 from J; bases not matched to a gene: 4.

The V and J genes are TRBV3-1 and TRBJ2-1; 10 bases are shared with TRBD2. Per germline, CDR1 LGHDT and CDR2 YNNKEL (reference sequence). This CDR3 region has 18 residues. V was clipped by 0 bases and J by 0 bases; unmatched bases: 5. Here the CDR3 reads CASSQEAGGPISYNEQFF. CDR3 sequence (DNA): TGTGCCAGCAGCCAAGAAGCGGGAGGGCCGATCTCCTACAATGAGCAGTTCTTC.

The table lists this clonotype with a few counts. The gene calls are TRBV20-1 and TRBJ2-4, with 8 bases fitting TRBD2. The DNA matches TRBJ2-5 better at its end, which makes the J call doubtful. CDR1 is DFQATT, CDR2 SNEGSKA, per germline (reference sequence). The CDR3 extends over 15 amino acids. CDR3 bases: TGCAGTGCTTTCTTTCCGGGACTAGGCGGGAAGACCCAGTACTTC. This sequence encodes CSAFFPGLGGKTQYF.

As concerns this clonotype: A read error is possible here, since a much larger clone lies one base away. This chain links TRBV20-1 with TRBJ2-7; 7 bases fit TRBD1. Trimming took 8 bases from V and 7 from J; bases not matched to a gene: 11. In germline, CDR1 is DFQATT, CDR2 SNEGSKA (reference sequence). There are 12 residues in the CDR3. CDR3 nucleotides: TGCAGTCCGAGCGACAGGGTCAATGAGCAGTACTTC. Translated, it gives CSPSDRVNEQYF.

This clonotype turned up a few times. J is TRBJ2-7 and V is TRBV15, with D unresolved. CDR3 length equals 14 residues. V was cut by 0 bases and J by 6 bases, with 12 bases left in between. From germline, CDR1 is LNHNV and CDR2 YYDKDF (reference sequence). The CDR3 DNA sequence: TGTGCCACCAGCAGAGATTCACGGCTCTCCGAGCAGTACTTC. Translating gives CATSRDSRLSEQYF. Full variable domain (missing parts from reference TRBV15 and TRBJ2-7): DAMVIQNPRYQVTQFGKPVTLSCSQTLNHNVMYWYQQKSSQAPKLLFHYYDKDFNNEADTPDNFQSRRPNTSFCFLDIRSPGLGDTAMYLCATSRDSRLSEQYFGPGTRLTVT.

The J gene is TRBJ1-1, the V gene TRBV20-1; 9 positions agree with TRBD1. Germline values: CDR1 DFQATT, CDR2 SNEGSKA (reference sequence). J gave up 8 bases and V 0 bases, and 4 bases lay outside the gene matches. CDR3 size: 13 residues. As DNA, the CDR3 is TGCAGTGCTAGAGAACAGGGGGCTAGGGAAGCTTTCTTT. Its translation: CSAREQGAREAFF.

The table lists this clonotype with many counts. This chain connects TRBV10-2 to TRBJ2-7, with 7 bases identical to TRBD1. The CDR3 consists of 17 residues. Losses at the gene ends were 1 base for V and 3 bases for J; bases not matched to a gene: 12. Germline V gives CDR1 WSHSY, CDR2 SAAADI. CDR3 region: CASSEFPTGATSYEQYF. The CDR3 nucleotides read TGCGCCAGCAGTGAGTTCCCAACAGGGGCGACAAGCTACGAGCAGTACTTC.